This T cell receptor (beta chain) was identified in a study of cytomegalovirus exposure and HLA in healthy donors. It was with 60 Vbeta and 13 Jbeta primers that the PCR ran. Using immunoSEQ multiplex PCR, the repertoire was profiled, and TCRdb retains in-frame clones only, with some absent. Among about 160,000 clones listed, approximately 80% were seen once. Germline lookup yields CDR1 SGHAT and CDR2 FQNNGV. There are 14 residues in the CDR3. V dropped 1 base and J dropped 5 bases, with 11 bases sitting between them. Sequences were obtained from PBMCs. The TCR was taken from a male donor in good health and CMV-seropositive. J is TRBJ2-5 and V is TRBV11-2; D might be TRBD1 (5 bases). CDR3 sequence (DNA): TGTGCCAGCAGCTTAGCAGGGAACGGGGAGACCCAGTACTTC. This sequence encodes CASSLAGNGETQYF.